Below, 30 T cell receptor beta chains from the same sample are listed, as sequenced in a study of blood T cells in healthy people across ages. The use of a sample-barcoded 5' primer and a J-beta primer mix characterized a second PCR of about 6 to 12 cycles. Each CDR3 protein is one row after TCRdb ran MiXCR on the 5' RACE reads. The sample has 600,000 to 800,000 distinct CDR3 sequences, over 40% seen once; the top ten hold less than 15%. The sample was blood. These receptors all come from a woman older than 75 in good health.

The gene calls are TRBV3-1 and TRBJ2-3, with D tentatively TRBD1 (6 bases). Between the trimmed V and J ends, which lost 2 bases and 5 bases, there was a span of 8 bases. The CDR3 is made up of 13 amino acids. Germline CDR1 reads LGHDT; CDR2 reads YNNKEL (reference sequence). The CDR3 loop is CASSQLQGDTQYF. The CDR3 DNA reads as TGTGCCAGCAGCCAACTACAGGGAGATACGCAGTATTTT.

This clonotype showed up just a few times. In nucleotides, the CDR3 is TGTGCCAGCAGCGGGGGCCCGCTTCAGCCCCAGCATTTT. Amino acids: CASSGGPLQPQHF. J is TRBJ1-5 and V is TRBV7-2; TRBD1 might be the D (6 bases). In germline, CDR1 is SGHTA, CDR2 FQGNSA. The V gene lost 5 bases and the J gene lost 6 bases, with 11 bases spanning the gap. The CDR3 is made up of 13 amino acids.

As regards this clonotype: Being one base from a much bigger clone, this may be a read error. The chain is built from TRBV5-1 and TRBJ1-5; perhaps TRBD1 as D (6 bases). V lost 0 bases and J lost 4, with 11 bases in between. The CDR3 consists of 15 residues. The germline V gene has CDR1 SGHRS and CDR2 YFSETQ. CDR3 residues: CASSLEGGPNQPQHF. CDR3 nucleotide sequence: TGCGCCAGCAGCTTGGAGGGGGGCCCTAATCAGCCCCAGCATTTT. The variable domain in full, completed from reference TRBV5-1 and TRBJ1-5, reads KAGVTQTPRYLIKTRGQQVTLSCSPISGHRSVSWYQQTPGQGLQFLFEYFSETQRNKGNFPGRFSGRQFSNSRSEMNVSTLELGDSALYLCASSLEGGPNQPQHFGDGTRLSIL.

Many counts were recorded for this clonotype. This chain connects TRBV20-1 to TRBJ1-3, with D uncertain. The ends were cut back, 0 bases at V and 0 bases at J, with 9 bases in the middle. The CDR3 is made up of 15 amino acids. Germline V gene sequence: CDR1 DFQATT, CDR2 SNEGSKA (reference sequence). CDR3 sequence reads: CSARDGHSSGNTIYF. The CDR3 coding sequence is TGCAGTGCTAGAGATGGCCACAGCTCTGGAAACACCATATATTTT.

This chain joins TRBV15 and TRBJ2-1, with 9 bases fitting TRBD2. Losses at the gene ends were 2 bases for V and 2 bases for J; bases not matched to a gene: 10. CDR1 is LNHNV and CDR2 is YYDKDF in the germline V gene (reference sequence). The CDR3 is 18 residues long. The CDR3 protein is CATSRLSPGTSPYNEQFF. The CDR3 DNA follows: TGTGCCACCAGCAGATTAAGCCCCGGGACTAGCCCCTACAATGAGCAGTTCTTC.

Written as DNA, the CDR3 is TGTGCCAGCAGCCTTGCTGGATCGGGATCGACGTACTTC. Protein sequence: CASSLAGSGSTYF. The chain couples TRBV5-8 to TRBJ2-5; possible D gene TRBD2, 5 bases. This CDR3 comprises 13 residues. The V and J ends lost 4 bases and 13 bases respectively, with 20 bases between them. CDR1 is SGHTS, CDR2 YDEGEE, per germline.

The sample holds one count of this clonotype. A read error may explain this, as a much larger clone is one base away. The genes are TRBV7-3 and TRBJ1-2, with TRBD1 as a possible D gene (5 bases). In germline, CDR1 is SGHTA, CDR2 FQGTGA. Trimming shortened V by 5 bases and J by 4 bases, and 17 bases separated the two germline ends. The CDR3 sequence is 15 residues long. The DNA for the CDR3 is TGTGCCAGCAGCCTCGGAGGGGCATCTAGCTATGGCTACACCTTC. Translation gives CASSLGGASSYGYTF.

Remarks on this clonotype: The junction shows a germline mismatch at one end, possibly a read error. The gene calls are TRBV5-1 and TRBJ2-1; 11 bases fit TRBD2. CDR1 is SGHRS and CDR2 is YFSETQ in the germline V gene. The CDR3 loop spans 15 amino acids. CDR3 in DNA: TGCGCCAGCAGCTTACTAGCGGGAGCCTACAGTGAGCAGTTCTTC. Residues: CASSLLAGAYSEQFF.

V is TRBV5-6 and J is TRBJ2-7, with D possibly being TRBD2 (5 bases). CDR1 is SGHDT, CDR2 YYEEEE, per germline. The V and J ends lost 7 bases and 7 bases respectively, with 15 bases between them. The CDR3 spans 12 residues. The CDR3 here is CASGLRGNEQYF. The CDR3 region has the DNA TGTGCCAGCGGCCTTAGAGGGAATGAGCAGTACTTC.

Comments on this clonotype: Possible read error: a much larger clone is one base away. The chain couples TRBV28 to TRBJ2-7; no clear D. The CDR3 covers 14 residues. CDR1 and CDR2 (germline): MDHEN, SYDVKM. Trimming removed 5 bases from V and 7 bases from J, with 18 bases in between. The CDR3 sequence: CASSAIGILREQYF. In DNA form, the CDR3 reads TGTGCCAGCAGTGCAATTGGGATCCTCAGGGAGCAGTACTTC. Filled out from reference TRBV28 and TRBJ2-7, the complete variable domain reads DVKVTQSSRYLVKRTGEKVFLECVQDMDHENMFWYRQDPGLGLRLIYFSYDVKMKEKGDIPEGYSVSREKKERFSLILESASTNQTSMYLCASSAIGILREQYFGPGTRLTVT.

In its sample, this clonotype was seen a few times. This sequence joins TRBV2 and TRBJ1-1; D remains unclear. V lost 4 bases and J lost 1, with 13 bases in between. CDR1 is SNHLY and CDR2 is FYNNEI in the germline V gene. CDR3 length: 15 residues. CDR3 coding DNA: TGTGCCAGCAGTGCCGGAGGTGCAAAGAACACTGAAGCTTTCTTT. It yields the protein CASSAGGAKNTEAFF.

This clonotype was counted ten times or more. The gene calls are TRBV28 and TRBJ2-7; 7 nucleotides agree with TRBD1. The ends lost 3 bases at V and 2 bases at J; junction bases unmatched: 10. The CDR3 covers 16 residues. Looked up from germline, CDR1 is MDHEN and CDR2 is SYDVKM. CDR3 sequence reads: CASSFPRTGVAYEQYF. For the CDR3, the DNA is TGTGCCAGCAGTTTCCCAAGGACAGGCGTTGCCTACGAGCAGTACTTC. The full variable domain, in which reference TRBV28 and TRBJ2-7 provide the parts outside the CDR3, is DVKVTQSSRYLVKRTGEKVFLECVQDMDHENMFWYRQDPGLGLRLIYFSYDVKMKEKGDIPEGYSVSREKKERFSLILESASTNQTSMYLCASSFPRTGVAYEQYFGPGTRLTVT.

As concerns this clonotype: A much larger clone sits a single nucleotide away, making a read error possible. The J gene is TRBJ2-1, the V gene TRBV12-3 or TRBV12-4, with D unclear. There are 13 residues in the CDR3. CDR3 in amino acids: CASRPRRYNEQLF. CDR3 coding DNA: TGTGCCAGCAGACCACGACGGTACAATGAGCAGTTATTC.

There are a few counts of this clonotype. The chain uses TRBV7-2 and TRBJ2-1; 9 nucleotides line up with TRBD1. The V gene end was trimmed by 6 bases and the J gene end by 7 bases; junction bases not matched to a gene: 10. Germline CDR1 SGHTA, CDR2 FQGNSA. This CDR3 has 15 residues. CDR3 residues: CASRLTGGQLNEQFF. CDR3 sequence (DNA): TGTGCCAGCAGACTGACAGGGGGTCAACTGAATGAGCAGTTCTTC.

This clonotype was detected a few times. V usage is TRBV7-3 and J usage is TRBJ2-5; D gene uncertain. The CDR3 contains 13 residues. The V gene lost 5 bases and the J gene lost 2 bases, with 9 bases spanning the gap. CDR1 is SGHTA, CDR2 FQGTGA, per germline. Written as DNA, the CDR3 is TGTGCCAGCAGCGTAGTACTACAAGAGACCCAGTACTTC. Residues: CASSVVLQETQYF.

This clonotype has ten or more counts. The chain employs TRBV29-1 and TRBJ2-5; TRBD1 matches 9 bases. With 7 bases clipped from V and 5 bases from J, the junction kept 14 bases outside the gene matches. Germline CDR1 and CDR2: SQVTM and ANQGSEA. The CDR3 covers 15 residues. The CDR3 protein is CSADSMTGGWETQYF. DNA for the CDR3: TGCAGCGCTGACTCCATGACAGGGGGTTGGGAGACCCAGTACTTC. The full variable domain, rest sourced from reference TRBV29-1 and TRBJ2-5, is SAVISQKPSRDICQRGTSLTIQCQVDSQVTMMFWYRQQPGQSLTLIATANQGSEATYESGFVIDKFPISRPNLTFSTLTVSNMSPEDSSIYLCSADSMTGGWETQYFGPGTRLLVL.

On this clonotype itself: A much larger clone sits a single nucleotide away, making a read error possible. The CDR3: CASSFILASYEQYF. The CDR3 DNA reads TGTGCCAGCAGCTTCATACTAGCCTCCTACGAGCAGTACTTC. The rearrangement links TRBV7-8 to TRBJ2-7, with D perhaps TRBD2 (6 bases). This CDR3 is 14 amino acids long. Germline V lookup: CDR1 SGHVS, CDR2 FQNEAQ. The germline V and J ends were trimmed by 3 bases and 0 bases, with 9 bases remaining between them.

The chain recombines TRBV5-1 with TRBJ2-1; TRBD2 aligns across 12 bases. The length of the CDR3 is 15 residues. CDR1 and CDR2 from the germline V gene are SGHRS and YFSETQ. The ends lost 3 bases at V and 5 bases at J; junction bases unmatched: 3. CDR3 residues: CASSSSGGDHNEQFF. The DNA of the CDR3 is TGCGCCAGCAGCTCTAGCGGGGGGGACCACAATGAGCAGTTCTTC.

The J gene is TRBJ1-1, the V gene TRBV5-1, with no clear D. The germline V and J ends were trimmed by 1 base and 8 bases, with 12 bases remaining between them. The germline gives CDR1 SGHRS, CDR2 YFSETQ. The CDR3 sequence is 13 residues long. CDR3 sequence: CASSLSRTAEAFF. CDR3 nucleotides: TGCGCCAGCAGCTTGAGCAGGACTGCCGAAGCTTTCTTT.

In this sample, this clonotype turned up many times. The chain is built from TRBV12-3 or TRBV12-4 and TRBJ2-1; D remains unclear. The CDR3 spans 13 residues. Trimming left V 5 bases short and J 3 bases short, with 8 bases between. Here the CDR3 reads CASSVVVYNEQFF. The CDR3 DNA follows: TGTGCCAGCAGTGTAGTCGTCTACAATGAGCAGTTCTTC.

This clonotype was seen ten or more times. J is TRBJ1-2 and V is TRBV12-3 or TRBV12-4; D is unclear. V was trimmed by 5 bases and J by 5 bases, leaving 9 bases between them. This CDR3 is built from 12 residues. The CDR3 spells CASSPNPYGYTF. The CDR3 DNA is TGTGCCAGCAGTCCCAACCCTTATGGCTACACCTTC.

Details on this clonotype: Its ends do not fully match the called genes, so a read error is possible. This rearrangement joins TRBV5-1 to TRBJ1-5; no definite D call. The CDR3 is made up of 16 amino acids. The germline V gene has CDR1 SGHRS and CDR2 YFSETQ. The CDR3 DNA reads as TGTGCCAGCAGCCCCAATATGTATGAGTCCAATCAGCCCCAGCATTTT. Protein: CASSPNMYESNQPQHF.

The chain carries TRBV7-2 and TRBJ2-7; 8 nucleotides align to TRBD2. The V segment lost 2 bases and the J segment 1 base; nucleotides outside the gene matches: 16. In germline, CDR1 is SGHTA, CDR2 FQGNSA. The CDR3 sequence is 19 residues long. CDR3 sequence (DNA): TGTGCCAGCAGCTTACGGCCCCAAGGGATAGCGGGACCTTCCTACGAGCAGTACTTC. This codes for CASSLRPQGIAGPSYEQYF.

This clonotype was counted at least ten times. In DNA form, the CDR3 reads TGTGCCAGCAGTTACTCGTTTAGTGGAGTTGCAGATACGCAGTATTTT. Its translation is CASSYSFSGVADTQYF. The V and J genes are TRBV6-5 and TRBJ2-3, with unresolved D. The V and J ends lost 0 bases and 4 bases respectively, with 14 bases between them. From germline, CDR1 is MNHEY and CDR2 SVGAGI. The CDR3 runs 16 residues.

In this sample, this clonotype turned up a few times. The chain links TRBV12-3 or TRBV12-4 to TRBJ1-6; no clear D. The CDR3 contains 17 residues. Trimming pared 3 bases from V and 9 bases from J, leaving 21 bases between. CDR3 bases: TGTGCCAGCAGTTTGGCGGGCCTGATGGGTCGTGGTTCACCCCTCCACTTT. Translating it yields CASSLAGLMGRGSPLHF.

The chain links TRBV15 to TRBJ1-1; a weak D match, TRBD1 (6 bases). Trimming took 0 bases from V and 3 from J, leaving 8 bases between them. The length of the CDR3 is 14 residues. The V gene's germline CDR1 is LNHNV and CDR2 YYDKDF (reference sequence). The chain's CDR3 is CATSRDRGDTEAFF. CDR3 in DNA: TGTGCCACCAGCAGAGACAGGGGAGACACTGAAGCTTTCTTT.

This clonotype was detected only a few times. This chain joins TRBV5-1 and TRBJ2-1; D is ambiguous. Trimming stripped 4 bases from V and 4 bases from J, with 15 bases between. Germline V lookup: CDR1 SGHRS, CDR2 YFSETQ. There are 15 residues in the CDR3. CDR3 DNA sequence: TGCGCCAGCAGCCCCAAGGACGGTGTATACAATGAGCAGTTCTTC. Translated: CASSPKDGVYNEQFF.

This rearrangement joins TRBV28 to TRBJ2-4; the D gene is possibly TRBD1 (5 bases). This CDR3 is built from 15 residues. Trimming pared 4 bases from V and 0 bases from J, leaving 10 bases between. In germline, CDR1 is MDHEN, CDR2 SYDVKM. CDR3 bases: TGTGCCAGCAGTTCTCAGGGTTTAGCCAAAAACATTCAGTACTTC. It codes for CASSSQGLAKNIQYF.

Remarks on this clonotype: At one end, the junction sequence differs from germline, possibly due to a read error. This chain links TRBV3-1 with TRBJ2-4; 7 bases are shared with TRBD2. The germline V gene encodes CDR1 LGHDT and CDR2 YNNKEL (reference sequence). The CDR3 contains 16 residues. The CDR3 is CASSQVLTSSKNIQDF. The CDR3 DNA is TGTGCCAGCAGCCAAGTTCTGACTAGCTCCAAAAACATTCAGGACTTC. Full variable domain (remainder filled in from reference TRBV3-1 and TRBJ2-4): DTAVSQTPKYLVTQMGNDKSIKCEQNLGHDTMYWYKQDSKKFLKIMFSYNNKELIINETVPNRFSPKSPDKAHLNLHINSLELGDSAVYFCASSQVLTSSKNIQDFGAGTRLSVL.

This chain links TRBV7-2 with TRBJ1-1, with D unresolved. CDR3 length: 14 residues. Trimming removed 2 bases at V and 1 base at J, with 8 bases between. Looked up from germline, CDR1 is SGHTA and CDR2 is FQGNSA. In nucleotides, the CDR3 is TGTGCCAGCAGCTTACGGGATTCGAACACTGAAGCTTTCTTT. Translating gives CASSLRDSNTEAFF.